The T cell receptor (beta chain) under discussion was sequenced for a study of blood T cell repertoires in COVID-19. Across the whole study: Collection of acute and convalescent COVID-19 samples took place in the United States, Italy and Spain. From T cells, B-cell-depleted T cells, or PBMCs came the material, which was cDNA or gDNA.

The germline V gene has CDR1 LNHNV and CDR2 YYDKDF (reference sequence). Trimming removed 1 base from V and 4 bases from J; junction bases left unmatched: 9. This CDR3 has 16 amino acids. Per the original data handling: For nucleated cells, counts were estimated from reference gene primer amplification. Assay used: immunoSEQ multiplex PCR; TCRdb lists only in-frame clones, some missing. The DNA gave D and trimming, while V, J and clone size come from that table. The table lists over 100,000 clones, roughly nine tenths of them singletons. This chain connects TRBV15 to TRBJ1-2; 7 bases are a match to TRBD1. Sequencing was performed on peripheral blood. The TCR was taken from a man between 35 and 55 years old with acute or convalescent COVID-19. The CDR3 loop reads CATSRAGTAGLYGYTF. CDR3 DNA sequence: TGTGCCACCAGCAGAGCCGGGACAGCAGGTCTCTATGGCTACACCTTC.